These 30 T cell receptor beta chains were sequenced from one sample in a study of cytomegalovirus exposure and HLA in healthy donors. The PCR contained 60 Vbeta and 13 Jbeta primers. Measured with immunoSEQ multiplex PCR; TCRdb has only the in-frame clones, and not every one. Among about 81,000 clones, about three quarters were seen once, and the ten largest hold approximately 3%. The sequenced sample consisted of PBMCs. These TCRs come from a middle-aged man in good health and CMV-seropositive.

The genes are TRBV29-1 and TRBJ2-1; 8 bases line up with TRBD2. Germline lookup yields CDR1 SQVTM and CDR2 ANQGSEA. The CDR3 is 15 residues long. J lost 0 bases, V lost 6 bases, and 7 bases had no gene match. The CDR3 loop is CSVAVAGRSYNEQFF. The CDR3 region has the DNA TGCAGCGTCGCAGTAGCGGGACGCTCCTACAATGAGCAGTTCTTC.

V gene TRBV30 combines with J gene TRBJ2-3; TRBD2 agrees at 9 bases. This CDR3 contains 15 residues. Per germline, CDR1 GTSNPN and CDR2 SVGIG (reference sequence). Losses at the gene ends were 0 bases for V and 4 bases for J; bases not matched to a gene: 5. This CDR3 reads CAWSVHLAGSDTQYF. The CDR3 coding sequence is TGTGCCTGGAGTGTACACCTAGCGGGATCAGATACGCAGTATTTT. The full variable domain, in which reference TRBV30 and TRBJ2-3 provide the parts outside the CDR3, is SQTIHQWPATLVQPVGSPLSLECTVEGTSNPNLYWYRQAAGRGLQLLFYSVGIGQISSEVPQNLSASRPQDRQFILSSKKLLLSDSGFYLCAWSVHLAGSDTQYFGPGTRLTVL.

V gene TRBV11-2 combines with J gene TRBJ2-7; D uncertain. The CDR3 is made up of 16 amino acids. CDR1 and CDR2 from the germline V gene are SGHAT and FQNNGV. V was clipped by 1 base and J by 1 base, with 14 bases between them. The CDR3 region is CASSLAQRSMSYEQYF. CDR3 in DNA: TGTGCCAGCAGCTTAGCCCAGCGCTCAATGTCCTACGAGCAGTACTTC.

The chain joins TRBV27 to TRBJ1-2; D is possibly TRBD1 (5 bases). Germline lookup yields CDR1 MNHEY and CDR2 SMNVEV (reference sequence). V gave up 0 bases and J gave up 8 bases, with 10 bases separating them. The CDR3 has 13 amino acids. The CDR3 sequence is CASSLSTAGGYTF. CDR3 nucleotides: TGTGCCAGCAGTTTATCGACAGCTGGGGGCTACACCTTC.

This rearrangement joins TRBV19 to TRBJ1-2; 8 bases align to TRBD1. The ends lost 11 bases at V and 8 bases at J; junction bases unmatched: 16. The CDR3 covers 14 residues. Looked up from germline, CDR1 is LNHDA and CDR2 is SQIVND (reference sequence). The CDR3 is CAGIGQGDSSGYTF. For the CDR3, the DNA is TGTGCCGGTATTGGACAGGGAGATTCGAGCGGCTACACCTTC.

The chain recombines TRBV7-2 with TRBJ2-4; weak D call: TRBD1 (6 bases). Germline assignment: CDR1 SGHTA and CDR2 FQGNSA. The length of the CDR3 is 12 residues. V was shortened by 5 bases and J by 12 bases, with 14 bases between the two germline ends. The CDR3: CASSTGNDSQYF. For the CDR3, the DNA is TGTGCCAGCAGCACAGGGAATGACAGTCAGTACTTC.

The V call is TRBV30, the J call TRBJ2-5; TRBD1 is a possible D gene (6 bases). The germline gives CDR1 GTSNPN, CDR2 SVGIG (reference sequence). This CDR3 is built from 12 residues. The ends were cut back, 4 bases at V and 3 bases at J, with 9 bases in the middle. The CDR3 nucleotides read TGTGCCTGGACCACAGGGAAAGAGACCCAGTACTTC. The encoded protein is CAWTTGKETQYF.

This clone was counted only a few times. V usage is TRBV27 and J usage is TRBJ1-5; D is undetermined. The length of the CDR3 is 17 residues. V was cut by 0 bases and J by 6 bases, with 18 bases left in between. CDR1 is MNHEY and CDR2 is SMNVEV in the germline V gene (reference sequence). CDR3 loop: CASSLSTGPGFIQPQHF. The DNA for the CDR3 is TGTGCCAGCAGTTTATCGACGGGTCCGGGTTTTATTCAGCCCCAGCATTTT.

There are a few counts of this clone. This specimen includes other DNA sequences encoding the same CDR3. The chain employs TRBV5-1 and TRBJ1-1; no clear D. CDR1 and CDR2 from the germline V gene are SGHRS and YFSETQ. The CDR3 covers 14 residues. V lost 0 bases and J lost 2, with 8 bases in between. This chain's CDR3 is CASSLVQENTEAFF. The DNA of the CDR3 is TGCGCCAGCAGCTTGGTTCAGGAAAACACTGAAGCTTTCTTT.

On this clone itself: One end of the junction is discordant with germline, which a read error may explain. The chain carries TRBV7-9 and TRBJ1-2; the D is unclear. From germline, CDR1 is SEHNR and CDR2 FQNEAQ (reference sequence). The CDR3 consists of 11 residues. The CDR3 sequence is CSSLQNYGYTF. The CDR3 bases are TGTTCCAGCTTACAGAACTATGGCTACACCTTC.

The chain's CDR3 is CAWARGNYGYTF. CDR3 nucleotides: TGTGCCTGGGCTCGAGGGAACTATGGCTACACCTTC. V gene TRBV30 combines with J gene TRBJ1-2, with unresolved D. Looked up from germline, CDR1 is GTSNPN and CDR2 is SVGIG (reference sequence). The germline V and J ends were trimmed by 5 bases and 2 bases, with 9 bases remaining between them. There are 12 residues in the CDR3.

The chain uses TRBV4-2 and TRBJ2-5; 8 bases align to TRBD1. The ends lost 3 bases at V and 2 bases at J; junction bases unmatched: 5. The CDR3 runs to 15 residues. Germline V lookup: CDR1 LGHNA, CDR2 YNFKEQ. In DNA, the CDR3 is TGTGCCAGCAGCCAGGAGGACAGGGTTCAAGAGACCCAGTACTTC. Its protein product is CASSQEDRVQETQYF.

This chain joins TRBV25-1 and TRBJ1-5; a weak D match, TRBD1 (6 bases). The CDR3 length is 14 residues. The germline V gene encodes CDR1 MGHDK and CDR2 SYGVNS. V was shortened by 4 bases and J by 5 bases, with 12 bases between the two germline ends. For the CDR3, the DNA is TGTGCCAGCAGTGGAACAGGGTTCCATCAGCCCCAGCATTTT. Its protein is CASSGTGFHQPQHF.

The chain carries TRBV7-9 and TRBJ1-1, with unresolved D. The CDR3 totals 15 residues. Germline loops: CDR1 SEHNR, CDR2 FQNEAQ (reference sequence). V lost 4 bases and J lost 1, with 13 bases in between. The CDR3 DNA is TGTGCCAGCAGCTCTGCGTTTTGGTCGAACACTGAAGCTTTCTTT. It encodes CASSSAFWSNTEAFF.

The V and J genes are TRBV19 and TRBJ2-1; TRBD2 agrees at 7 bases. Germline CDR1 reads LNHDA; CDR2 reads SQIVND (reference sequence). With 2 bases clipped from V and 5 bases from J, the junction kept 3 bases outside the gene matches. CDR3 length: 14 amino acids. CDR3 region: CASSIPGLNNEQFF. The CDR3 nucleotides read TGTGCCAGTAGTATACCGGGACTAAACAATGAGCAGTTCTTC.

The CDR3 is CAISVSGETSIYNEQFF. The CDR3 DNA is TGTGCCATCAGTGTTAGCGGTGAGACATCAATTTACAATGAGCAGTTCTTC. The V and J genes are TRBV10-3 and TRBJ2-1; perhaps TRBD2 as D (6 bases). The V end was cut by 4 bases, the J end by 4 bases, with 20 bases between. This CDR3 comprises 17 residues. CDR1 is ENHRY, CDR2 SYGVKD, per germline.

This chain uses TRBV30 with TRBJ2-2; D not resolved. The CDR3 loop spans 19 amino acids. Germline loops: CDR1 GTSNPN, CDR2 SVGIG (reference sequence). V dropped 0 bases and J dropped 2 bases, with 22 bases sitting between them. The CDR3 reads CAWSVHSGDLSTNTGELFF. In DNA, the CDR3 is TGTGCCTGGAGTGTACACTCAGGCGACCTATCAACTAACACCGGGGAGCTGTTTTTT.

The chain employs TRBV27 and TRBJ2-3, with 10 bases identical to TRBD2. The CDR3 is made up of 12 amino acids. Germline V gene data show CDR1 as MNHEY and CDR2 as SMNVEV (reference sequence). The CDR3 DNA is TGTGTTAGCGGGAGGAGCACAGATACGCAGTATTTT. Translating it yields CVSGRSTDTQYF.

V gene TRBV5-1 combines with J gene TRBJ2-3, with 9 bases matching TRBD2. Looked up from germline, CDR1 is SGHRS and CDR2 is YFSETQ. V shed 0 bases, J shed 2 bases, and the junction held 4 bases outside the gene matches. The CDR3 is 16 residues long. In nucleotides, the CDR3 is TGCGCCAGCAGCTTGGGATCTAGCGGGAACACAGATACGCAGTATTTT. Encoded protein: CASSLGSSGNTDTQYF.

The chain combines TRBV18 with TRBJ2-7; 8 bases line up with TRBD2. CDR1 and CDR2 (germline): KGHSH, LQKENI. Trimming took 6 bases from V and 3 from J; bases not matched to a gene: 7. This CDR3 contains 14 residues. The CDR3 loop reads CASSLAREDYEQYF. The CDR3 DNA is TGTGCCAGCTCTCTTGCGCGGGAGGACTACGAGCAGTACTTC.

This clone has only a few counts. As DNA, the CDR3 is TGTGCCATCAGTGGGAAGACTAGCGGGAGGGCCGGGAATGAGCAGTTCTTC. Its translation: CAISGKTSGRAGNEQFF. The chain joins TRBV10-3 to TRBJ2-1, with 14 positions matching TRBD2. V dropped 4 bases and J dropped 7; count of bases not matched to a gene: 9. The CDR3 extends over 17 amino acids. Germline V gene lookup returns CDR1 ENHRY and CDR2 SYGVKD.

CDR3 DNA: TGTGCCAGCAGCTTCGGTGGGACAGCCAGCTCCTACGAGCAGTACTTC. Translation gives CASSFGGTASSYEQYF. The chain combines TRBV7-9 with TRBJ2-5; TRBD1 aligns across 7 bases. Matching the DNA end better, TRBJ2-7 makes the J call doubtful. Germline V CDR1 and CDR2: SEHNR, FQNEAQ (reference sequence). This CDR3 spans 16 amino acids.

This chain joins TRBV12-5 and TRBJ2-1; D unresolved. The CDR3 consists of 9 residues. CDR1 and CDR2 (germline): LGHNT, FRNRAP. V lost 4 bases and J lost 12, with 4 bases in between. The CDR3 sequence is CASGSRQFF. As DNA, the CDR3 is TGTGCTAGTGGTTCGCGGCAGTTCTTC.

This sequence joins TRBV6-5 and TRBJ1-1, with D possibly being TRBD1 (5 bases). Germline V gene data show CDR1 as MNHEY and CDR2 as SVGAGI. The ends were cut back, 5 bases at V and 4 bases at J, with 14 bases in the middle. The CDR3 has 14 amino acids. The CDR3 region is CASSPLQVGTEAFF. The CDR3 nucleotides read TGTGCCAGCAGTCCCTTACAGGTGGGCACTGAAGCTTTCTTT.

This clone occurred once. The J gene is TRBJ2-3, the V gene TRBV7-8, with 13 nucleotides matching TRBD2. J was trimmed by 0 bases and V by 5 bases; bases with no gene match: 2. The germline gives CDR1 SGHVS, CDR2 FQNEAQ. This CDR3 has 16 amino acids. The DNA of the CDR3 is TGTGCCAGCAGCGGGACTAGCGGGACTAGCACAGATACGCAGTATTTT. It specifies CASSGTSGTSTDTQYF.

For the CDR3, the DNA is TGTGCTAGTGGTTTGGATCCTTACCGGGACAGGAATCAGCCCCAGCATTTT. Amino acids: CASGLDPYRDRNQPQHF. The chain joins TRBV12-5 to TRBJ1-5; 8 positions agree with TRBD1. Trimming removed 1 base from V and 4 bases from J; junction bases left unmatched: 9. CDR3 size: 17 residues. CDR1 is LGHNT and CDR2 is FRNRAP in the germline V gene.

The chain carries TRBV28 and TRBJ1-1; 8 bases align to TRBD1. V dropped 10 bases and J dropped 1; count of bases not matched to a gene: 8. This CDR3 region has 14 residues. From germline, CDR1 is MDHEN and CDR2 SYDVKM. The CDR3 DNA reads as TGTGCCATCCAGCAGGGGGCTAGGAACACTGAAGCTTTCTTT. It translates to CAIQQGARNTEAFF. The complete variable domain, with remaining parts taken from reference TRBV28 and TRBJ1-1, reads DVKVTQSSRYLVKRTGEKVFLECVQDMDHENMFWYRQDPGLGLRLIYFSYDVKMKEKGDIPEGYSVSREKKERFSLILESASTNQTSMYLCAIQQGARNTEAFFGQGTRLTVV.

With regard to this clone: Compared with germline, one end of the junction differs, possibly owing to a read error. The chain recombines TRBV25-1 with TRBJ2-6, with 11 bases that match TRBD1. The CDR3 length is 18 residues. Germline values: CDR1 MGHDK, CDR2 SYGVNS. The CDR3 loop reads CASSWTGGGLFGANGLTF. CDR3 DNA: TGTGCCAGCAGTTGGACAGGGGGCGGCCTTTTTGGGGCCAACGGCCTGACTTTC.

The chain carries TRBV5-6 and TRBJ1-5; TRBD1 is a possible D gene (5 bases). The CDR3 spans 17 residues. The V gene lost 4 bases and the J gene lost 3 bases, with 20 bases spanning the gap. Germline V lookup: CDR1 SGHDT, CDR2 YYEEEE. CDR3 sequence (DNA): TGTGCCAGCAGCCGTACTGCCCGGGAGGGGTACAATCAGCCCCAGCATTTT. Protein product: CASSRTAREGYNQPQHF.

The CDR3 region has the DNA TGTGCCAGTAGTATGGACAGACAGGCCAACGTCCTGACTTTC. It codes for CASSMDRQANVLTF. The gene calls are TRBV19 and TRBJ2-6; D might be TRBD1 (6 bases). The CDR3 extends over 14 amino acids. Germline values: CDR1 LNHDA, CDR2 SQIVND (reference sequence). The V gene lost 3 bases and the J gene lost 6 bases, with 9 bases spanning the gap.